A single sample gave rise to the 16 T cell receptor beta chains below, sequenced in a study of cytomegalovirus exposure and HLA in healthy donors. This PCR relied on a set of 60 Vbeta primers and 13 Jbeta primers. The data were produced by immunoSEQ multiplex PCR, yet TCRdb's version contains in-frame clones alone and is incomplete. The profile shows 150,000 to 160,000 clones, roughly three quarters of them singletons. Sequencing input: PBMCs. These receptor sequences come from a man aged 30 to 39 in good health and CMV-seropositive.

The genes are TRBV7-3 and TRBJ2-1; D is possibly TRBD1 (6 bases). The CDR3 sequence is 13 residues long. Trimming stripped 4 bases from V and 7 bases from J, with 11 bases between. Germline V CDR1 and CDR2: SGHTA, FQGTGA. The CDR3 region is CASSSQGKNEQFF. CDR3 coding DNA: TGTGCCAGCAGCTCCCAGGGGAAGAATGAGCAGTTCTTC.

This CDR3 reads CAWSPALRTEAFF. The CDR3 DNA reads as TGTGCCTGGAGCCCCGCCCTGAGGACTGAAGCTTTCTTT. The chain joins TRBV30 to TRBJ1-1, with D unresolved. Germline CDR1 is GTSNPN and CDR2 is SVGIG (reference sequence). This CDR3 is 13 amino acids long. The germline V and J ends were trimmed by 3 bases and 5 bases, with 13 bases remaining between them.

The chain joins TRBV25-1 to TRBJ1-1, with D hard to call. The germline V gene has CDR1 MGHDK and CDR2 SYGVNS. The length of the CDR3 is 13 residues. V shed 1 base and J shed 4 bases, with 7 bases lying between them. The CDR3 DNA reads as TGTGCCAGCAGTGAATGGAGGGTCACTGAAGCTTTCTTT. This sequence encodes CASSEWRVTEAFF.

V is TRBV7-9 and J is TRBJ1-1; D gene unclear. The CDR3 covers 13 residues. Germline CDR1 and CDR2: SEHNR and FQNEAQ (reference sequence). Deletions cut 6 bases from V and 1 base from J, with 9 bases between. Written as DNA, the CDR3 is TGTGCCAGCAGTCCCGACACGAACACTGAAGCTTTCTTT. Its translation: CASSPDTNTEAFF.

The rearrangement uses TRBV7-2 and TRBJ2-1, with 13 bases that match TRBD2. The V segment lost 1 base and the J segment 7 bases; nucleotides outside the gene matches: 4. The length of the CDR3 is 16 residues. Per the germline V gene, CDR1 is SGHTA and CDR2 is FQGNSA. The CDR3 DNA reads TGTGCCAGCAGCTTAGTGAGGACTAGCGGGGGAAATGAGCAGTTCTTC. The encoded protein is CASSLVRTSGGNEQFF.

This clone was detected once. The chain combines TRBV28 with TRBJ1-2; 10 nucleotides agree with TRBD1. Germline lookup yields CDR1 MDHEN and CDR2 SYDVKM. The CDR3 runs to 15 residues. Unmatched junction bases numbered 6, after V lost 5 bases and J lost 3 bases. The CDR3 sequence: CASSTPGTGDYGYTF. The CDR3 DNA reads TGTGCCAGCAGTACTCCCGGGACAGGGGACTATGGCTACACCTTC.

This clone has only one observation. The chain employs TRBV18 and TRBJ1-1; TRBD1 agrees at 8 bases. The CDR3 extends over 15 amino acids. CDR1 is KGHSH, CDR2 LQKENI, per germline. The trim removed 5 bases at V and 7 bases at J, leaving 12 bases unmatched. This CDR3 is CASSSRTGRGDEAFF. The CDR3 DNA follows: TGTGCCAGCTCATCCCGGACAGGGAGAGGCGATGAAGCTTTCTTT. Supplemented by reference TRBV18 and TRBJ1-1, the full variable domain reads NAGVMQNPRHLVRRRGQEARLRCSPMKGHSHVYWYRQLPEEGLKFMVYLQKENIIDESGMPKERFSAEFPKEGPSILRIQQVVRGDSAAYFCASSSRTGRGDEAFFGQGTRLTVV.

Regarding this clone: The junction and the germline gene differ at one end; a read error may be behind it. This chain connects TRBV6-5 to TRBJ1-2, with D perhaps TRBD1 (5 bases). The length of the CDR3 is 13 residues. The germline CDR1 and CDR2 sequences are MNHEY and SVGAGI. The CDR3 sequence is CASRDSFNFGYTF. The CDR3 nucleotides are TGTGCCAGCAGAGACAGCTTTAACTTTGGCTACACCTTC.

The chain's CDR3 is CASSGAGGYNEQFF. In DNA form, the CDR3 reads TGTGCCAGCAGCGGAGCGGGAGGATACAATGAGCAGTTCTTC. This chain joins TRBV5-4 and TRBJ2-1, with 9 bases aligning to TRBD2. Germline V gene data show CDR1 as SGHNT and CDR2 as YYREEE (reference sequence). The CDR3 sequence is 14 residues long. The V gene end was trimmed by 4 bases and the J gene end by 4 bases; junction bases not matched to a gene: 3.

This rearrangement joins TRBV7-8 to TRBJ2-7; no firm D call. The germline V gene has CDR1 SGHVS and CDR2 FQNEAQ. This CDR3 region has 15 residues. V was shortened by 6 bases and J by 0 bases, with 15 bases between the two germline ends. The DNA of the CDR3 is TGTGCCAGCAGGACTCACGGCGCAAGCTCCTACGAGCAGTACTTC. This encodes CASRTHGASSYEQYF.

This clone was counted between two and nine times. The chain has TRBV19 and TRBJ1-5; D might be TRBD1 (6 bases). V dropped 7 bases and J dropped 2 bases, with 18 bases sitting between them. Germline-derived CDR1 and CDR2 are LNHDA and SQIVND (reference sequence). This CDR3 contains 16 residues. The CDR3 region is CASTPLGGFGNQPQHF. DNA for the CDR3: TGTGCCAGTACCCCACTAGGGGGTTTCGGCAATCAGCCCCAGCATTTT.

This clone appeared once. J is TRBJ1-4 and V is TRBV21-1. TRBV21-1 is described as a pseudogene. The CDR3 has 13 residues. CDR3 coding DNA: TGTGCCAGCAGCAGAGGTATAGAAAGGAAACTGTTTTTT. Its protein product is CASSRGIERKLFF.

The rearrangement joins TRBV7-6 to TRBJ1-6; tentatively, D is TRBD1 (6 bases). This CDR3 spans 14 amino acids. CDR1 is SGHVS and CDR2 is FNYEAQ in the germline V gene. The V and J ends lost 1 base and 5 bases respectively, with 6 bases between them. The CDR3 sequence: CASSLGQDNSPLHF. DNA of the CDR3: TGTGCCAGCAGCTTAGGACAGGATAATTCACCCCTCCACTTT.

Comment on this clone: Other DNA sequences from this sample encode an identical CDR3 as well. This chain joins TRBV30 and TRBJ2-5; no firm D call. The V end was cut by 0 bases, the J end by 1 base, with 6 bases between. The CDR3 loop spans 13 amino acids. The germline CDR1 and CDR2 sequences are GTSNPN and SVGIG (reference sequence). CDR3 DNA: TGTGCCTGGAGTGTTGGCAGCCAAGAGACCCAGTACTTC. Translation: CAWSVGSQETQYF. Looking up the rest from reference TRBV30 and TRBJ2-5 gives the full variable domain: SQTIHQWPATLVQPVGSPLSLECTVEGTSNPNLYWYRQAAGRGLQLLFYSVGIGQISSEVPQNLSASRPQDRQFILSSKKLLLSDSGFYLCAWSVGSQETQYFGPGTRLLVL.

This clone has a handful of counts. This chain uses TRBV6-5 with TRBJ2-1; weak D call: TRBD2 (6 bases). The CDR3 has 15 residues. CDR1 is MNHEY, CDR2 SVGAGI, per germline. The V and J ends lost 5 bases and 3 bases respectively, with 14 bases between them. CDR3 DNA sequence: TGTGCCAGCAGTGGGACTTTCGGGAGCTACAATGAGCAGTTCTTC. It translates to CASSGTFGSYNEQFF.

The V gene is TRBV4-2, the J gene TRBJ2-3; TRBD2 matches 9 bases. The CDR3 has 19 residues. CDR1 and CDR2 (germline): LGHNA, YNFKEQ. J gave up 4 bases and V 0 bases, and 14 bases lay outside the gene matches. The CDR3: CASSQEGVGAGGRADTQYF. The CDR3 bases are TGTGCCAGCAGCCAAGAGGGGGTGGGAGCGGGAGGCCGTGCAGATACGCAGTATTTT.